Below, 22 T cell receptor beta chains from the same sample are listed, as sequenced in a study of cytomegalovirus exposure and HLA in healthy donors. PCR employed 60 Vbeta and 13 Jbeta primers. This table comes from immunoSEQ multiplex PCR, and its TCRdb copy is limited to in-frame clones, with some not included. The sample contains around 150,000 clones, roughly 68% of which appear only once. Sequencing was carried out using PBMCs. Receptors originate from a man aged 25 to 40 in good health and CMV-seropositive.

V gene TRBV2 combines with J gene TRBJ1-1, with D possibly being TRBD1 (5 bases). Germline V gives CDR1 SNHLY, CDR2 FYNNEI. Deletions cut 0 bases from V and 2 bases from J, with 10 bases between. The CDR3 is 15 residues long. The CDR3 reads CASSEATTVNTEAFF. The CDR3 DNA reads TGTGCCAGCAGTGAAGCCACGACAGTAAACACTGAAGCTTTCTTT.

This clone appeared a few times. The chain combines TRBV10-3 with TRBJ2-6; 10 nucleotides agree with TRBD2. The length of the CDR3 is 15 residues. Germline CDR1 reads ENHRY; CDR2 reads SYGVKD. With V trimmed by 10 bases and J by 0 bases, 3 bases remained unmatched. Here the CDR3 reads CATGLAVSGANVLTF. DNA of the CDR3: TGTGCCACTGGACTAGCGGTCTCTGGGGCCAACGTCCTGACTTTC.

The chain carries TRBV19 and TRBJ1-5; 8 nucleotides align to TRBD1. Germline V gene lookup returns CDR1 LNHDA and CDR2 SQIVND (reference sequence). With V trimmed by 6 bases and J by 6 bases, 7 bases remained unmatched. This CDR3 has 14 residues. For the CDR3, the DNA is TGTGCCAGTAGGGACAGGGCTTTCGCTCAGCCCCAGCATTTT. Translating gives CASRDRAFAQPQHF.

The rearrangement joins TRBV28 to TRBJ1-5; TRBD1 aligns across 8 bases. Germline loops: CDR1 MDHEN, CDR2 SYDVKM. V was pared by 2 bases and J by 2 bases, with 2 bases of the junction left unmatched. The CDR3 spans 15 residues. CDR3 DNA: TGTGCCAGCAGTTTAGGACAGGGCGGCAATCAGCCCCAGCATTTT. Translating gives CASSLGQGGNQPQHF.

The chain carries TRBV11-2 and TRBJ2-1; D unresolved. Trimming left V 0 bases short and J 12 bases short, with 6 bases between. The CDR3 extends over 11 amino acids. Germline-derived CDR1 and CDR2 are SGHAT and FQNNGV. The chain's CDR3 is CASSLEQMQFF. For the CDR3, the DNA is TGTGCCAGCAGCTTAGAACAGATGCAGTTCTTC.

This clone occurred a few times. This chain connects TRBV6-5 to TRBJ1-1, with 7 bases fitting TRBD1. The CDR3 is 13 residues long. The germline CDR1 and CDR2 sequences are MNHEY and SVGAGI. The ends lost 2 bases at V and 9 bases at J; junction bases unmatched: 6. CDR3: CASSYPGTAKAFF. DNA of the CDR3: TGTGCCAGCAGTTACCCGGGGACAGCAAAAGCTTTCTTT.

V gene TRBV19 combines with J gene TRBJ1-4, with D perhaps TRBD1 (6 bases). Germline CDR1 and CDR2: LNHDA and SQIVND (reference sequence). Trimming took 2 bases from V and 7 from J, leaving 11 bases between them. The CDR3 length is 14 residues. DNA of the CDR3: TGTGCCAGTAGTATAACAGGGTTGCGTGAAAAACTGTTTTTT. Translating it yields CASSITGLREKLFF.

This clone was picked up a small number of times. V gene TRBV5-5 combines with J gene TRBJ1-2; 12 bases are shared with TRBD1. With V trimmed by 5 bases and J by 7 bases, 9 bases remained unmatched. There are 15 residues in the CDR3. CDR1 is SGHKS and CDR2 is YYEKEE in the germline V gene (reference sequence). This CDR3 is CASRPGQGANPGYTF. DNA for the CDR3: TGTGCCAGCAGGCCGGGACAGGGGGCGAACCCTGGCTACACCTTC. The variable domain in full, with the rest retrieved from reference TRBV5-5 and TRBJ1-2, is DAGVTQSPTHLIKTRGQQVTLRCSPISGHKSVSWYQQVLGQGPQFIFQYYEKEERGRGNFPDRFSARQFPNYSSELNVNALLLGDSALYLCASRPGQGANPGYTFGSGTRLTVV.

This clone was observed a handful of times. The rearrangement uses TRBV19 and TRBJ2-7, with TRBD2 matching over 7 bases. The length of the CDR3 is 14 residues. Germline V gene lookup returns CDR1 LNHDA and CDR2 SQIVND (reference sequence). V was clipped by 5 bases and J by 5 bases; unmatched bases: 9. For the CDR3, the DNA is TGTGCCAGTAGTCCAACGGGAGGAGGGGACGAGCAGTACTTC. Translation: CASSPTGGGDEQYF. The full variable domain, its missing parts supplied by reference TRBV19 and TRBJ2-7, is DGGITQSPKYLFRKEGQNVTLSCEQNLNHDAMYWYRQDPGQGLRLIYYSQIVNDFQKGDIAEGYSVSREKKESFPLTVTSAQKNPTAFYLCASSPTGGGDEQYFGPGTRLTVT.

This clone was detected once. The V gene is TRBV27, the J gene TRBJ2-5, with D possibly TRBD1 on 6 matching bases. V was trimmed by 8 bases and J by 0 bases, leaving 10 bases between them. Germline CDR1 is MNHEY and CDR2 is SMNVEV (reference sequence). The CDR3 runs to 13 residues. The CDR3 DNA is TGTGCCAGCGCGAGGGGGTACCAAGAGACCCAGTACTTC. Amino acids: CASARGYQETQYF.

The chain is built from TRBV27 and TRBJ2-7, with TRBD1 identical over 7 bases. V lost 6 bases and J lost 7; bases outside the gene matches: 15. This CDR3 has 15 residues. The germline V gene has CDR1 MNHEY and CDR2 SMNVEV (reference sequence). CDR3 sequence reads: CASRTTRGRGQEQYF. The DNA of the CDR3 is TGTGCCAGCAGAACTACTAGGGGGCGCGGTCAAGAGCAGTACTTC.

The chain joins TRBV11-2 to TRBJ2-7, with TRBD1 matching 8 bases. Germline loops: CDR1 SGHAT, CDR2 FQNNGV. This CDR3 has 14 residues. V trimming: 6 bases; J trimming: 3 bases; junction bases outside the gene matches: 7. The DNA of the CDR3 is TGTGCCAGCAGTCACCCAGGGGGCGGCTACGAGCAGTACTTC. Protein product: CASSHPGGGYEQYF.

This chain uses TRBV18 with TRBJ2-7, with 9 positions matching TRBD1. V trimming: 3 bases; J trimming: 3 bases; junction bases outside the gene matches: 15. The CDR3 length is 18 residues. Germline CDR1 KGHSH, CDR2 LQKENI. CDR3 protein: CASSPGQGIISTNYEQYF. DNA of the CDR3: TGTGCCAGCTCACCGGGACAGGGAATTATCTCAACTAACTACGAGCAGTACTTC.

The CDR3 loop is CAWTVGATNQPQHF. In nucleotides, the CDR3 is TGTGCCTGGACAGTTGGGGCGACTAATCAGCCCCAGCATTTT. The chain combines TRBV30 with TRBJ1-5; a possible D gene is TRBD1 (5 bases). This CDR3 region has 14 residues. The germline gives CDR1 GTSNPN, CDR2 SVGIG (reference sequence). V lost 4 bases to trimming and J lost 4 bases, with 14 bases between them.

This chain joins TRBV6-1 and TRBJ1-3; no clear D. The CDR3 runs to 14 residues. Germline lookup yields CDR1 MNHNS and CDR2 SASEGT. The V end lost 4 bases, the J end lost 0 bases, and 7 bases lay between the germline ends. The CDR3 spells CASSGAVSGNTIYF. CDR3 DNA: TGTGCCAGCAGTGGGGCCGTCTCTGGAAACACCATATATTTT.

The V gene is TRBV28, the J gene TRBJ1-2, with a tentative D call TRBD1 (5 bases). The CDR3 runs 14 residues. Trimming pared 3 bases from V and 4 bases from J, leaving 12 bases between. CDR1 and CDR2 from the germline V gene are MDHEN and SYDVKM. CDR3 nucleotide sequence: TGTGCCAGCAGTTTGTCGCAGGGCACCTATGGCTACACCTTC. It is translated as CASSLSQGTYGYTF.

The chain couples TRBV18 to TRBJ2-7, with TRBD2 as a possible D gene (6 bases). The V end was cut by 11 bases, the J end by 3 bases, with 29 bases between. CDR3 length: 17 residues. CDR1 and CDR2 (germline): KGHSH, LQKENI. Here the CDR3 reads CADLHRGRTQRLYEQYF. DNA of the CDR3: TGTGCCGACCTCCACCGGGGGAGGACACAACGACTCTACGAGCAGTACTTC.

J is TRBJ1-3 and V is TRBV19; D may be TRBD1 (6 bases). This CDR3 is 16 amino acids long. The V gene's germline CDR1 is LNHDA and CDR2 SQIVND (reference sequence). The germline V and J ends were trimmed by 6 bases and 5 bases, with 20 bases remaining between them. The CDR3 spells CASSTSGGGGRNTIYF. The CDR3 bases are TGTGCCAGTAGCACATCGGGGGGTGGGGGCCGAAACACCATATATTTT. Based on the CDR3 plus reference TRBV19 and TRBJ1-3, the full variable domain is DGGITQSPKYLFRKEGQNVTLSCEQNLNHDAMYWYRQDPGQGLRLIYYSQIVNDFQKGDIAEGYSVSREKKESFPLTVTSAQKNPTAFYLCASSTSGGGGRNTIYFGEGSWLTVV.

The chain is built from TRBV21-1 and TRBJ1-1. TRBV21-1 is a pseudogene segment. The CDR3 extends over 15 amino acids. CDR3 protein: CASSKGGEGDTEAFF. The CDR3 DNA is TGTGCCAGCAGCAAAGGGGGGGAGGGTGACACTGAAGCTTTCTTT.

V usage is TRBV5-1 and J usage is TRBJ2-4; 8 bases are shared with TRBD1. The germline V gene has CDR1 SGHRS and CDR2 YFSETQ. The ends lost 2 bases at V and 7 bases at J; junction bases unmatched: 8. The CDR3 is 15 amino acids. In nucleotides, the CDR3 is TGCGCCAGCAGCTTCGGGGGACAGGAGGGGAACATTCAGTACTTC. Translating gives CASSFGGQEGNIQYF.

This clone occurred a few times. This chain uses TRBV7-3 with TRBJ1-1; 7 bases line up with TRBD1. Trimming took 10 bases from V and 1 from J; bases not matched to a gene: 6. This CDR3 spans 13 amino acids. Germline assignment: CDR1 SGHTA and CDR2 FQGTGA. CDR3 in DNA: TGTGCCACCTCGACAGGGCCGAACACTGAAGCTTTCTTT. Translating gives CATSTGPNTEAFF.

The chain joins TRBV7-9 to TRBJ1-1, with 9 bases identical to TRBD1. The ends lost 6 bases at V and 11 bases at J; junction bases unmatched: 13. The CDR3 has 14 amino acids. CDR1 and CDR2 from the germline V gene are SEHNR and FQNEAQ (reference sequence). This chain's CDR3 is CASSRGQGYLGAFF. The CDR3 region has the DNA TGTGCCAGCAGTAGGGGACAGGGTTACCTCGGGGCTTTCTTT.